One and the same sample provided the 25 T cell receptor beta chains below, sequenced in a study of blood T cell repertoires in COVID-19. Measured with immunoSEQ multiplex PCR; TCRdb has only the in-frame clones, and not every one. The sample consists of some 300,000 clones, approximately 90% of them appearing once. Sequenced sample: PBMCs or T cells enriched from blood (not recorded which). The origin of the receptors is a woman aged 60-75 years in a cohort exposed to, infected with or recovered from COVID-19 (not recorded which).

This clone is a singleton in its sample. The V and J genes are TRBV9 and TRBJ2-1, with 10 bases matching TRBD2. CDR1 is SGDLS and CDR2 is YYNGEE in the germline V gene. V lost 0 bases, J lost 0 bases, and 18 bases stayed unmatched. The CDR3 spans 22 residues. CDR3 in amino acids: CASSVGGQKGLAPRSSYNEQFF. As DNA, the CDR3 is TGTGCCAGCAGCGTAGGAGGGCAGAAGGGACTAGCGCCAAGGAGCTCCTACAATGAGCAGTTCTTC.

This clone has a single count. The chain carries TRBV6-5 and TRBJ2-7; 7 bases are a match to TRBD1. The CDR3 covers 15 residues. Germline V gene sequence: CDR1 MNHEY, CDR2 SVGAGI. Trimming cost V 2 bases and J 2 bases; bases outside gene matches: 6. The CDR3 protein is CASSYKDRPTYEQYF. The CDR3 DNA follows: TGTGCCAGCAGTTACAAGGACAGGCCTACCTACGAGCAGTACTTC.

The DNA of the CDR3 is TGTGCCAGCAGCCTACGGGGGACTGAAGCTTTCTTT. Protein sequence: CASSLRGTEAFF. The chain links TRBV7-3 to TRBJ1-1, with D perhaps matching TRBD1 (5 bases). This CDR3 spans 12 amino acids. Germline V gene sequence: CDR1 SGHTA, CDR2 FQGTGA. V shed 5 bases and J shed 5 bases, with 9 bases lying between them.

V and J are TRBV28 and TRBJ1-2, with a possible D match to TRBD1 (5 bases). With 6 bases removed from V and 8 bases from J, the gap between germline ends came to 16 bases. The CDR3 is made up of 13 amino acids. Germline V lookup: CDR1 MDHEN, CDR2 SYDVKM. The CDR3 sequence: CASRPGGGDGYTF. In DNA, the CDR3 is TGTGCCAGCAGGCCCGGGGGAGGGGACGGCTACACCTTC.

The V and J genes are TRBV7-3 and TRBJ2-1, with 7 bases matching TRBD1. CDR1 is SGHTA and CDR2 is FQGTGA in the germline V gene. The trim removed 5 bases at V and 5 bases at J, leaving 12 bases unmatched. This CDR3 comprises 16 residues. In nucleotides, the CDR3 is TGTGCCAGCAGCCCAGCCGGGACAGAGGGTCACAATGAGCAGTTCTTC. Its protein product is CASSPAGTEGHNEQFF.

The chain links TRBV28 to TRBJ2-7; no reliable D call. The CDR3 extends over 16 amino acids. CDR1 MDHEN and CDR2 SYDVKM come from the germline V gene. With 4 bases removed from V and 2 bases from J, the gap between germline ends came to 18 bases. CDR3 sequence reads: CASSSPGPPSPYEQYF. In nucleotides, the CDR3 is TGTGCCAGCAGTTCGCCCGGTCCCCCGAGCCCCTACGAGCAGTACTTC.

V usage is TRBV28 and J usage is TRBJ2-3, with 15 bases aligning to TRBD2. The CDR3 is 22 residues long. The germline gives CDR1 MDHEN, CDR2 SYDVKM. The V and J ends lost 1 base and 0 bases, in that order; junction bases with no gene match: 14. The CDR3 DNA follows: TGTGCCAGCAGTTTATCGCGGCAGAAAAGGGGGACTAGCGGGAGGAGCACAGATACGCAGTATTTT. It is translated as CASSLSRQKRGTSGRSTDTQYF.

The rearrangement uses TRBV10-3 and TRBJ1-1; 9 positions match TRBD1. Germline values: CDR1 ENHRY, CDR2 SYGVKD. The CDR3 contains 16 residues. V trimming: 3 bases; J trimming: 3 bases; junction bases outside the gene matches: 8. CDR3 sequence: CAISEGEQGAHTEAFF. As DNA, the CDR3 is TGTGCCATCAGTGAAGGGGAACAGGGGGCTCACACTGAAGCTTTCTTT.

The chain combines TRBV19 with TRBJ1-4; D gene unclear. Trimming shortened V by 7 bases and J by 4 bases, and 7 bases separated the two germline ends. This CDR3 contains 12 residues. Germline assignment: CDR1 LNHDA and CDR2 SQIVND (reference sequence). The CDR3: CASKRNNEKLFF. The CDR3 bases are TGTGCCAGTAAGCGGAATAATGAAAAACTGTTTTTT.

The CDR3 is CASSFGGRGAFF. The CDR3 DNA is TGTGCCAGCAGCTTCGGGGGGAGAGGAGCTTTCTTT. This chain joins TRBV7-9 and TRBJ1-1; tentative D call: TRBD1 (5 bases). Germline V CDR1 and CDR2: SEHNR, FQNEAQ (reference sequence). CDR3 length: 12 amino acids. The V end was cut by 3 bases, the J end by 10 bases, with 12 bases between.

V gene TRBV3-1 (or the pseudogene TRBV3-2) combines with J gene TRBJ1-4, with D unclear. The V end lost 0 bases, the J end lost 0 bases, and 14 bases lay between the germline ends. The CDR3 runs to 18 residues. Germline loops: CDR1 LGHDT, CDR2 YNNKEL (reference sequence). This chain's CDR3 is CASSQDPPGLATNEKLFF. CDR3 nucleotide sequence: TGTGCCAGCAGCCAAGATCCCCCAGGCCTTGCAACTAATGAAAAACTGTTTTTT.

This clone has just a few counts. The chain employs TRBV2 and TRBJ2-7, with a possible D match to TRBD2 (6 bases). Germline V gene data show CDR1 as SNHLY and CDR2 as FYNNEI. The CDR3 runs 15 residues. V was cut by 1 base and J by 2 bases, with 12 bases left in between. CDR3 nucleotides: TGTGCCAGCAGTGAAGTAACGGGAGCCCCCTACGAGCAGTACTTC. Its translation is CASSEVTGAPYEQYF.

The chain combines TRBV5-1 with TRBJ2-1, with 16 nucleotides matching TRBD2. The CDR3 contains 16 residues. Germline values: CDR1 SGHRS, CDR2 YFSETQ. J gave up 9 bases and V 4 bases, and 7 bases lay outside the gene matches. CDR3 in DNA: TGCGCCAGCAGCGCCGGGACTAGCGGGAGGGAATGTGAGCAGTTCTTC. Amino acid sequence: CASSAGTSGRECEQFF.

The chain employs TRBV28 and TRBJ1-5, with D uncertain. The ends were cut back, 7 bases at V and 5 bases at J, with 9 bases in the middle. This CDR3 is built from 12 residues. The germline CDR1 and CDR2 sequences are MDHEN and SYDVKM. The CDR3 nucleotides read TGTGCCAGCACCCTTGAGTATCAGCCCCAGCATTTT. Protein sequence: CASTLEYQPQHF.

V is TRBV2 and J is TRBJ1-4; 8 nucleotides align to TRBD1. J gave up 5 bases and V 6 bases, and 17 bases lay outside the gene matches. The CDR3 length is 18 residues. CDR1 and CDR2 from the germline V gene are SNHLY and FYNNEI. The CDR3 region has the DNA TGTGCCAGCAGCTTGGGGCACGCTCGACAGGGGAGGAATGAAAAACTGTTTTTT. Residues: CASSLGHARQGRNEKLFF.

This chain connects TRBV28 to TRBJ1-5; D perhaps matches TRBD1 (5 bases). Germline V gene data show CDR1 as MDHEN and CDR2 as SYDVKM. The length of the CDR3 is 13 residues. Trimming took 7 bases from V and 5 from J, leaving 12 bases between them. The CDR3 is CASIEGRHQPQHF. The CDR3 coding sequence is TGTGCCAGCATCGAGGGGAGGCATCAGCCCCAGCATTTT.

V gene TRBV7-3 combines with J gene TRBJ2-2; 7 positions match TRBD1. In germline, CDR1 is SGHTA, CDR2 FQGTGA. Trimming took 4 bases from V and 4 from J; bases not matched to a gene: 6. The CDR3 is 15 amino acids. CDR3 coding DNA: TGTGCCAGCAGCTATGAGGGGGCAGTCACCGGGGAGCTGTTTTTT. It specifies CASSYEGAVTGELFF.

J is TRBJ1-4 and V is TRBV9, with D maybe TRBD1 (6 bases). CDR1 and CDR2 (germline): SGDLS, YYNGEE. CDR3 length equals 16 residues. V was trimmed by 3 bases and J by 4 bases, leaving 16 bases between them. The CDR3 here is CASSGTGSLNNEKLFF. The CDR3 DNA sequence: TGTGCCAGCAGCGGAACAGGGAGTCTTAATAATGAAAAACTGTTTTTT.

The genes are TRBV28 and TRBJ1-4; D remains unclear. The CDR3 is 14 amino acids. V shed 3 bases and J shed 8 bases, with 13 bases lying between them. Germline assignment: CDR1 MDHEN and CDR2 SYDVKM. The CDR3 DNA reads TGTGCCAGCAGTTTTTCCTCTAATCGGGAAAAACTGTTTTTT. The encoded protein is CASSFSSNREKLFF.

CDR3 nucleotides: TGTGCCAGCAGTTTTTGGACAGGGGCCTACGAGCAGTACTTC. Its protein product is CASSFWTGAYEQYF. V gene TRBV28 combines with J gene TRBJ2-7, with TRBD1 matching over 9 bases. J gave up 2 bases and V 3 bases, and 2 bases lay outside the gene matches. This CDR3 comprises 14 residues. CDR1 and CDR2 from the germline V gene are MDHEN and SYDVKM.

The chain has TRBV30 and TRBJ1-1, with 8 bases aligning to TRBD1. Germline V gene sequence: CDR1 GTSNPN, CDR2 SVGIG (reference sequence). The V segment lost 3 bases and the J segment 0 bases; nucleotides outside the gene matches: 6. This CDR3 region has 15 residues. Here the CDR3 reads CAWSTGGLMNTEAFF. Here the CDR3 DNA reads TGTGCCTGGAGCACAGGGGGGCTGATGAACACTGAAGCTTTCTTT.

The chain joins TRBV7-2 to TRBJ2-4, with 16 bases aligning to TRBD2. CDR3 length: 17 residues. V lost 5 bases to trimming and J lost 3 bases; unmatched junction nucleotides: 4. The germline gives CDR1 SGHTA, CDR2 FQGNSA. This CDR3 is CASSTGLAGGDKNIQYF. CDR3 nucleotides: TGTGCCAGCAGCACGGGACTAGCGGGAGGGGACAAAAACATTCAGTACTTC.

CDR3 nucleotides: TGCGCCAGCAGCTCGGGGGACAGGCTCTCCTACGAGCAGTACTTC. Its protein is CASSSGDRLSYEQYF. The genes are TRBV5-1 and TRBJ2-7, with TRBD1 matching 8 bases. With V trimmed by 3 bases and J by 0 bases, 5 bases remained unmatched. Per germline, CDR1 SGHRS and CDR2 YFSETQ. The CDR3 totals 15 residues.

The rearrangement joins TRBV6-5 to TRBJ1-3; D not certain. Trimming took off 4 bases at V and 4 bases at J, with 11 bases between the two ends. CDR1 and CDR2 from the germline V gene are MNHEY and SVGAGI. The CDR3 contains 14 residues. The CDR3 reads CASSSQIQGNTIYF. CDR3 sequence (DNA): TGTGCCAGCAGTTCCCAAATCCAAGGAAACACCATATATTTT.

The chain combines TRBV5-4 with TRBJ2-7; TRBD2 aligns across 13 bases. V lost 4 bases, J lost 1 base, and 5 bases stayed unmatched. This CDR3 has 16 amino acids. Germline CDR1 and CDR2: SGHNT and YYREEE (reference sequence). For the CDR3, the DNA is TGTGCCAGCAGCGCTCCGGGACTAGCGGGGTCCTACGAGCAGTACTTC. Residues: CASSAPGLAGSYEQYF.